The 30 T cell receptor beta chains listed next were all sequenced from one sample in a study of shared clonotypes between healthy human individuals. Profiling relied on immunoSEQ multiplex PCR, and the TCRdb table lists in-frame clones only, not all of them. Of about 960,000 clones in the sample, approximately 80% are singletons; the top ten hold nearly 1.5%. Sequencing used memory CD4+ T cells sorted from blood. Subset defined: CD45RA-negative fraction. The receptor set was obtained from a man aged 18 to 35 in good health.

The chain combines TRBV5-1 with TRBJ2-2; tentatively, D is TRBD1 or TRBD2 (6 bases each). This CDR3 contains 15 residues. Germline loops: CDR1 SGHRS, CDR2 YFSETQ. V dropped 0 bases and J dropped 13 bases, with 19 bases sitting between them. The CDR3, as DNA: TGCGCCAGCAGCTTGGCAGGGGACTCCCCCTGGGGGCTGTTTTTT. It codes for CASSLAGDSPWGLFF.

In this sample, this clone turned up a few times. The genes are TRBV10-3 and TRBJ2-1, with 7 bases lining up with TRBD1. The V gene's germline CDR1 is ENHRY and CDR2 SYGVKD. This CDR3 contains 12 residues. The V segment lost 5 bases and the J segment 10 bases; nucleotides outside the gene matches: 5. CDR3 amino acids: CAISTDRDEQFF. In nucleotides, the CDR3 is TGTGCCATCAGTACTGACAGGGACGAGCAGTTCTTC.

This CDR3 reads CASSGSRIPWNGYTF. In DNA, the CDR3 is TGCGCCAGCAGTGGCTCGAGAATCCCCTGGAATGGCTACACCTTC. The chain has TRBV10-1 and TRBJ1-2; D is unclear. V lost 4 bases and J 6 bases, leaving 18 bases between the germline ends. Germline CDR1 WNHNN, CDR2 SYGVQD (reference sequence). The length of the CDR3 is 15 residues.

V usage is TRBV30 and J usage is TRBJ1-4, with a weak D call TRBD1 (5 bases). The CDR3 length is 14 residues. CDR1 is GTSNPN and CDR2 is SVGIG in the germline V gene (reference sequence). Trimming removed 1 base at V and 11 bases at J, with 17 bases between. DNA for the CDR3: TGTGCCTGGAGTGAGGGTAATCGCGCAGGGAAACTGTTTTTT. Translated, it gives CAWSEGNRAGKLFF.

The CDR3 protein is CASSVGLVGDTQYF. CDR3 in DNA: TGTGCCAGCAGCGTCGGACTCGTCGGAGATACGCAGTATTTT. V gene TRBV9 combines with J gene TRBJ2-3; D perhaps matches TRBD2 (5 bases). The CDR3 extends over 14 amino acids. From germline, CDR1 is SGDLS and CDR2 YYNGEE. The V end was cut by 2 bases, the J end by 5 bases, with 12 bases between.

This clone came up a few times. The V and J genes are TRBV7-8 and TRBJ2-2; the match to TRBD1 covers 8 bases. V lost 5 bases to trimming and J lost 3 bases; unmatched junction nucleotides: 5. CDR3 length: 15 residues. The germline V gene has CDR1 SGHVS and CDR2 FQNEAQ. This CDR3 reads CASSARTGYTGELFF. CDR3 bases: TGTGCCAGCAGCGCGCGGACAGGGTACACCGGGGAGCTGTTTTTT.

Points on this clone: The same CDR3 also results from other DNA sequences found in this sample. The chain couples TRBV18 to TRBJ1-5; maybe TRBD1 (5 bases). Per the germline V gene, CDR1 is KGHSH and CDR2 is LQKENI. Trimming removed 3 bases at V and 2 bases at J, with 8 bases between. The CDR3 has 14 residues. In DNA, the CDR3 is TGTGCCAGCTCACCCGTCAGGGGCAATCAGCCCCAGCATTTT. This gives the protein CASSPVRGNQPQHF.

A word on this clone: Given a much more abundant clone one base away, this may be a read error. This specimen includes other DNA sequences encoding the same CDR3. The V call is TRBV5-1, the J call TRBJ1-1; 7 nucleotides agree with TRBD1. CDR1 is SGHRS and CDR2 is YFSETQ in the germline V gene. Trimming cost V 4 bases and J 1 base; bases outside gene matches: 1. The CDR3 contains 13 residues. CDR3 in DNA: TGCGCCAGCAGCCGGGACAGGAACACTGAAGCTTTCTTT. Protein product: CASSRDRNTEAFF.

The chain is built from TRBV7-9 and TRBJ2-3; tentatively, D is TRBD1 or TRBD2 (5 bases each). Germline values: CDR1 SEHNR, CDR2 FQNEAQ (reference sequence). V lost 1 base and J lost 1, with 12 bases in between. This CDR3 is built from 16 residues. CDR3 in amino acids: CASSLGVGTGTDTQYF. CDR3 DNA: TGTGCCAGCAGCTTAGGGGTCGGGACGGGCACAGATACGCAGTATTTT.

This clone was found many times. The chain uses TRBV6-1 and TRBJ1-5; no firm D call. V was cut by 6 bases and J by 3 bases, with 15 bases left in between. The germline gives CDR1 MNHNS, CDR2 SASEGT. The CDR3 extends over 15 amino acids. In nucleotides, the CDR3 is TGTGCCAGCAGACGTGGTTCTCAGTCCAATCAGCCCCAGCATTTT. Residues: CASRRGSQSNQPQHF.

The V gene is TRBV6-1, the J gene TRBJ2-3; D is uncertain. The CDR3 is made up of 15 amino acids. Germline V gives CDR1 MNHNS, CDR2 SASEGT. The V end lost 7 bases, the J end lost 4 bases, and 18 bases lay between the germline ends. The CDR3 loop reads CASTRYSRSSDTQYF. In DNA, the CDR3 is TGTGCCAGCACCCGTTACTCAAGGAGTTCAGATACGCAGTATTTT.

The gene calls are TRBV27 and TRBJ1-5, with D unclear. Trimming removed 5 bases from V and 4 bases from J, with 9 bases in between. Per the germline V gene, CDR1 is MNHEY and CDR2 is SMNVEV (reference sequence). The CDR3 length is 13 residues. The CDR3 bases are TGTGCCAGCAGTAAGGATTTAAATCAGCCCCAGCATTTT. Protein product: CASSKDLNQPQHF.

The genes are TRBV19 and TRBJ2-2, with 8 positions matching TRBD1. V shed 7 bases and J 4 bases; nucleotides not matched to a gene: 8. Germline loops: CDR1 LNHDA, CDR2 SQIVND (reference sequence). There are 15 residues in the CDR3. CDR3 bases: TGTGCCAGTAACCGACAGGGGATGGGCACCGGGGAGCTGTTTTTT. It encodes CASNRQGMGTGELFF.

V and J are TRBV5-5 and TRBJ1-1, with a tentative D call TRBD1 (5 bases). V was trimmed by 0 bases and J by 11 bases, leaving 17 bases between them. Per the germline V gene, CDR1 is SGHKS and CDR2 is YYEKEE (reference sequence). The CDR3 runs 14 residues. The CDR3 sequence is CASSLDGGVRGAFF. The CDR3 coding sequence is TGTGCCAGCAGCTTGGACGGAGGGGTGCGCGGTGCTTTCTTT. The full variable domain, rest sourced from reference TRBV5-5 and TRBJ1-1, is DAGVTQSPTHLIKTRGQQVTLRCSPISGHKSVSWYQQVLGQGPQFIFQYYEKEERGRGNFPDRFSARQFPNYSSELNVNALLLGDSALYLCASSLDGGVRGAFFGQGTRLTVV.

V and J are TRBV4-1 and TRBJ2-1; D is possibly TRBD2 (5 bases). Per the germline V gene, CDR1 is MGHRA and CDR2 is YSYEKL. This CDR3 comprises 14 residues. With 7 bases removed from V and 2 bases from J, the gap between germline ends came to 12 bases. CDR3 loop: CASTRTSTYNEQFF. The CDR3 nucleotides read TGCGCCAGCACTAGGACTTCTACCTACAATGAGCAGTTCTTC.

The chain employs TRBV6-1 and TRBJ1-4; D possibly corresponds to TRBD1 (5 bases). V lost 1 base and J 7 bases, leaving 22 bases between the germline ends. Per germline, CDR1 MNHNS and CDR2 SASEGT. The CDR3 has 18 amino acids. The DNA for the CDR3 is TGTGCCAGCAGTGAAGTTTGGGCATTCCCGGGGCGAGGTGAAAAACTGTTTTTT. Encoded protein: CASSEVWAFPGRGEKLFF.

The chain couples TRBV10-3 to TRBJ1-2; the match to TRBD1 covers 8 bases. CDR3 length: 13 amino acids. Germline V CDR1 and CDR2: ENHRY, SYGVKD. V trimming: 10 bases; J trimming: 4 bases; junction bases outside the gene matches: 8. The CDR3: CASPTGVGYGYTF. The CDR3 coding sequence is TGTGCCAGCCCGACAGGGGTAGGCTATGGCTACACCTTC.

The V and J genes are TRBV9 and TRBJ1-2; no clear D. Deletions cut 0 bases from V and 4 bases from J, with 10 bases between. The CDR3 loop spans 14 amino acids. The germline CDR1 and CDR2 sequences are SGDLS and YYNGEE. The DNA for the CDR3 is TGTGCCAGCAGCGTAGACGCGCGTAGCTATGGCTACACCTTC. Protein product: CASSVDARSYGYTF.

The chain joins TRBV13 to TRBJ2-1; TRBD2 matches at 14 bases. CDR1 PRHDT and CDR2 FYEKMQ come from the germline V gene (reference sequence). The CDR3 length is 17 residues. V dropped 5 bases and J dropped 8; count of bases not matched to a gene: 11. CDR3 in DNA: TGTGCCAGCAGCCCGCCCAGGACTAGCGGGAGGAAAGATGAGCAGTTCTTC. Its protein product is CASSPPRTSGRKDEQFF.

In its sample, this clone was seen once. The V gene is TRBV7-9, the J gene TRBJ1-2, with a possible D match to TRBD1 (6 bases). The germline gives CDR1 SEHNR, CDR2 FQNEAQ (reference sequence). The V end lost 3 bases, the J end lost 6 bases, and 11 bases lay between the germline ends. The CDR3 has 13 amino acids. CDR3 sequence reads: CASSFEGGNGYTF. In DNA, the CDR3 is TGTGCCAGCAGCTTTGAAGGGGGTAATGGCTACACCTTC.

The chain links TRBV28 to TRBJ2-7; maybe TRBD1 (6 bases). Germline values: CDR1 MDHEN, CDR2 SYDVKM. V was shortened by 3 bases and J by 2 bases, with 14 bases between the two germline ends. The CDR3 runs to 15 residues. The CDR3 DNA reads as TGTGCCAGCAGTTTGGACAGCACAGGAACCTACGAGCAGTACTTC. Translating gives CASSLDSTGTYEQYF. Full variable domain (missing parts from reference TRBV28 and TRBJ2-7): DVKVTQSSRYLVKRTGEKVFLECVQDMDHENMFWYRQDPGLGLRLIYFSYDVKMKEKGDIPEGYSVSREKKERFSLILESASTNQTSMYLCASSLDSTGTYEQYFGPGTRLTVT.

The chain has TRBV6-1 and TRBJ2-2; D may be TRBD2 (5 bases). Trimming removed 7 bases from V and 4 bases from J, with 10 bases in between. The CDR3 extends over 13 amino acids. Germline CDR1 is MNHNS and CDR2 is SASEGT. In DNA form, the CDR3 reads TGTGCCAGCACTTGGGCGGGCACCGGGGAGCTGTTTTTT. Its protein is CASTWAGTGELFF.

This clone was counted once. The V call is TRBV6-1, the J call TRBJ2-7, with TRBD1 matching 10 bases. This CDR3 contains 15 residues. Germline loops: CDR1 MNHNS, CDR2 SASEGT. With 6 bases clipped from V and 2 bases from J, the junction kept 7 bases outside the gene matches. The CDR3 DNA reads TGTGCCAGCAGACCCGGGACAGGGGTGACCTACGAGCAGTACTTC. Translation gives CASRPGTGVTYEQYF.

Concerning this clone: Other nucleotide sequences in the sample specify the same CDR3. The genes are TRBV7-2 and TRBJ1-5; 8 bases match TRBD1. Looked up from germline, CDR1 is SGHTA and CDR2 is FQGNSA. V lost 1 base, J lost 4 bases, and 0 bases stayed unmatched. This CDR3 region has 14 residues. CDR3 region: CASSLGQGNQPQHF. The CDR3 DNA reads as TGTGCCAGCAGCTTAGGACAGGGGAATCAGCCCCAGCATTTT.

CDR3 loop: CAGRLAGGYNEQFF. CDR3 coding DNA: TGTGCCGGCCGACTAGCGGGAGGCTACAATGAGCAGTTCTTC. The chain has TRBV6-1 and TRBJ2-1; 13 nucleotides align to TRBD2. V shed 11 bases and J 3 bases; nucleotides not matched to a gene: 4. The germline V gene has CDR1 MNHNS and CDR2 SASEGT. The CDR3 consists of 14 residues.

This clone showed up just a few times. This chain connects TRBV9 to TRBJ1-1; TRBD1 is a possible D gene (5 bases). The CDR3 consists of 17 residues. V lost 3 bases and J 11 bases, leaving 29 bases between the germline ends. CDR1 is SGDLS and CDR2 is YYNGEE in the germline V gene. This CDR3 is CASSATPMVEIGRAAFF. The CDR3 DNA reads TGTGCCAGCAGCGCAACACCGATGGTCGAGATTGGCAGGGCCGCTTTCTTT.

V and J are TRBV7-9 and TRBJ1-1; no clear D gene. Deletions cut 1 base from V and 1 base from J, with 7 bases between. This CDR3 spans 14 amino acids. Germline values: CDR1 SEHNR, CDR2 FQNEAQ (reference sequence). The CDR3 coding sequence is TGTGCCAGCAGCTTAGGCAGCTCGAACACTGAAGCTTTCTTT. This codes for CASSLGSSNTEAFF. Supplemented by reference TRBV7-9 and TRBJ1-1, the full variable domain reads DTGVSQNPRHKITKRGQNVTFRCDPISEHNRLYWYRQTLGQGPEFLTYFQNEAQLEKSRLLSDRFSAERPKGSFSTLEIQRTEQGDSAMYLCASSLGSSNTEAFFGQGTRLTVV.

CDR3 region: CASNSGGHNSPLHF. The DNA for the CDR3 is TGTGCCAGCAATTCGGGTGGACATAATTCACCCCTCCACTTT. J is TRBJ1-6 and V is TRBV2; D gene unclear. Germline V gene lookup returns CDR1 SNHLY and CDR2 FYNNEI. V shed 7 bases and J shed 5 bases, with 12 bases lying between them. The CDR3 length is 14 residues.

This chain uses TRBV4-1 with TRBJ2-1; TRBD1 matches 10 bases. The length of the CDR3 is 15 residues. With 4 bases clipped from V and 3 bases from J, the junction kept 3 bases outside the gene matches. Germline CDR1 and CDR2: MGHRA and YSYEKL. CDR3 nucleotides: TGCGCCAGCAGCCCGCGGACAGGGGGCTACAATGAGCAGTTCTTC. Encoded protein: CASSPRTGGYNEQFF.

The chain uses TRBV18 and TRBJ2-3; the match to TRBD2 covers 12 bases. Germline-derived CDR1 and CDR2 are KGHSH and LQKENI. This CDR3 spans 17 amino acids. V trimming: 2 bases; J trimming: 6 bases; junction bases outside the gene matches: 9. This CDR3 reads CASSPDFRTSGEDTQYF. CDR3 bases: TGTGCCAGCTCACCAGATTTCCGGACTAGCGGGGAGGATACGCAGTATTTT. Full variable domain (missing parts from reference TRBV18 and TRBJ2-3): NAGVMQNPRHLVRRRGQEARLRCSPMKGHSHVYWYRQLPEEGLKFMVYLQKENIIDESGMPKERFSAEFPKEGPSILRIQQVVRGDSAAYFCASSPDFRTSGEDTQYFGPGTRLTVL.